The 22 T cell receptor beta chains below come from one sample, sequenced in a study of T cells in Graves' hyperthyroidism and ophthalmopathy. Amplification yielded TCR beta CDR3 regions, with RNA transcripts as the source. The TCR CDR3 first-round RT-PCR relied on the HTBI primer set. TCRdb fed the multiplex PCR reads into MiXCR, producing one record per CDR3 protein. Among about 46,000 distinct CDR3 sequences listed, about half were seen once. Input material: peripheral blood or thyroid tissue (not recorded which). The receptors shown here come from a woman aged 50 to 60 with Graves' hyperthyroidism.

There are many counts of this clonotype. This chain uses TRBV28 with TRBJ1-5, with unresolved D. The CDR3 is 17 amino acids. From germline, CDR1 is MDHEN and CDR2 SYDVKM. Trimming left V 8 bases short and J 0 bases short, with 20 bases between. This CDR3 is CASVTGVTMGSNQPQHF. The DNA for the CDR3 is TGTGCCAGCGTGACCGGGGTTACAATGGGTAGCAATCAGCCCCAGCATTTT.

This clonotype was picked up many times. The chain couples TRBV10-2 to TRBJ2-2; possible D gene TRBD1, 6 bases. CDR3 length: 15 residues. Trimming shortened V by 2 bases and J by 4 bases, and 11 bases separated the two germline ends. Per the germline V gene, CDR1 is WSHSY and CDR2 is SAAADI. The CDR3 bases are TGCGCCAGCAGTGAGGTTAGGGGGTTCACCGGGGAGCTGTTTTTT. Amino acid sequence: CASSEVRGFTGELFF.

With respect to this clonotype: At one boundary the junction diverges from the germline segment, which might be a read error. The chain carries TRBV20-1 and TRBJ2-7; 9 bases are shared with TRBD1. Per germline, CDR1 DFQATT and CDR2 SNEGSKA (reference sequence). This CDR3 is 15 amino acids long. Here the CDR3 reads CSARPDRGAGGELYF. CDR3 DNA sequence: TGCAGTGCTAGGCCGGACAGGGGCGCTGGCGGGGAGCTGTACTTC.

In its sample, this clonotype was seen once. The chain is built from TRBV7-2 and TRBJ2-5; 15 bases map to TRBD2. The CDR3 spans 16 residues. V lost 4 bases, J lost 5 bases, and 5 bases stayed unmatched. Germline V gene data show CDR1 as SGHTA and CDR2 as FQGNSA. The chain's CDR3 is CASSYSGTSGRETQYF. CDR3 in DNA: TGTGCCAGCAGCTACTCCGGGACTAGCGGGAGGGAGACCCAGTACTTC.

This clonotype occurred many times. A read error is possible here, since a much larger clone lies one base away. The chain recombines TRBV6-5 with TRBJ2-6, with unresolved D. Trimming stripped 4 bases from V and 1 base from J, with 8 bases between. This CDR3 comprises 15 residues. Germline values: CDR1 MNHEY, CDR2 SVGAGI. In DNA form, the CDR3 reads TGTGCCAGCAGTTCCTGGGGTTCTGGGGCCAACGTCCTGACTTTC. This encodes CASSSWGSGANVLTF.

The chain is built from TRBV10-3 and TRBJ2-7; D gene uncertain. From germline, CDR1 is ENHRY and CDR2 SYGVKD. The CDR3 sequence is 14 residues long. Between the trimmed V and J ends, which lost 0 bases and 5 bases, there was a span of 11 bases. The CDR3 loop reads CAISESTDEHEQYF. DNA for the CDR3: TGTGCCATCAGTGAGTCGACGGACGAGCACGAGCAGTACTTC.

This clonotype occurred many times. The chain recombines TRBV9 with TRBJ2-2, with D possibly being TRBD1 or TRBD2 (7 bases each). This CDR3 contains 16 residues. V lost 4 bases to trimming and J lost 5 bases, with 18 bases between them. Germline V lookup: CDR1 SGDLS, CDR2 YYNGEE. The CDR3 bases are TGTGCCAGCAGCACCCCCACAGGGGAGGGAACCGGGGAGCTGTTTTTT. As protein: CASSTPTGEGTGELFF.

The V call is TRBV7-2, the J call TRBJ2-6, with no clear D. Trimming took 5 bases from V and 8 from J, leaving 10 bases between them. Germline V gives CDR1 SGHTA, CDR2 FQGNSA. The CDR3 is 13 residues long. The CDR3 loop is CASSQSGSNVLTF. The CDR3 region has the DNA TGTGCCAGCAGCCAATCCGGGTCCAACGTCCTGACTTTC.

The sample holds many counts of this clonotype. This chain connects TRBV24-1 to TRBJ2-3; possibly TRBD1 or TRBD2 for D (5 bases each). Germline V gives CDR1 KGHDR, CDR2 SFDVKD. The CDR3 is 16 amino acids. V gave up 4 bases and J gave up 1 base, with 14 bases separating them. CDR3 region: CATSEPGRDGTDTQYF. As DNA, the CDR3 is TGTGCCACCAGTGAACCCGGACGGGACGGCACAGATACGCAGTATTTT.

The chain carries TRBV20-1 and TRBJ1-5; TRBD1 is a possible D gene (6 bases). The germline CDR1 and CDR2 sequences are DFQATT and SNEGSKA (reference sequence). V was shortened by 1 base and J by 3 bases, with 10 bases between the two germline ends. The CDR3 contains 14 residues. CDR3 DNA sequence: TGCAGTGCTAGAGGACAGGCGCCCAATCAGCCCCAGCATTTT. Translating it yields CSARGQAPNQPQHF.

A note on this clonotype: Being one base from a much bigger clone, this may be a read error. V and J are TRBV3-1 and TRBJ2-5; maybe TRBD1 (5 bases). Germline V lookup: CDR1 LGHDT, CDR2 YNNKEL (reference sequence). The CDR3 contains 14 residues. Trimming cost V 4 bases and J 4 bases, with 13 bases left between them. The CDR3 coding sequence is TGTGCCAGCAGCCCGGGCAGGGTGGCAGAGACCCAGTACTTC. Protein: CASSPGRVAETQYF.

The chain joins TRBV29-1 to TRBJ2-7; 10 nucleotides agree with TRBD2. Trimming at V came to 6 bases and at J to 6 bases, leaving 8 bases not matched to a gene. Germline V gene lookup returns CDR1 SQVTM and CDR2 ANQGSEA. There are 13 residues in the CDR3. CDR3 bases: TGCAGCGTGGGGGCTAGCGGGAGAGGCGAGCAGTACTTC. It specifies CSVGASGRGEQYF.

The chain uses TRBV10-3 and TRBJ1-1; TRBD1 matches at 9 bases. CDR1 ENHRY and CDR2 SYGVKD come from the germline V gene. V trimming: 6 bases; J trimming: 1 base; junction bases outside the gene matches: 3. The CDR3 consists of 14 residues. CDR3 loop: CAIRRTGANTEAFF. CDR3 nucleotide sequence: TGTGCCATCAGGAGGACAGGGGCGAACACTGAAGCTTTCTTT.

As concerns this clonotype: One junction end disagrees with the germline gene, perhaps due to a read error. The chain recombines TRBV20-1 with TRBJ2-6; D perhaps matches TRBD1 (5 bases). The germline gives CDR1 DFQATT, CDR2 SNEGSKA (reference sequence). The CDR3 spans 15 residues. CDR3 nucleotide sequence: TGCAGTGCTACCCGCCGGACGACTGGGGCCAACGTCCTGATTTTT. This gives the protein CSATRRTTGANVLIF.

This chain joins TRBV15 and TRBJ2-5; TRBD2 agrees at 8 bases. Per the germline V gene, CDR1 is LNHNV and CDR2 is YYDKDF (reference sequence). The J segment lost 4 bases and the V segment lost 0 bases, leaving 7 bases of the junction unmatched. The CDR3 loop spans 16 amino acids. The CDR3 DNA reads as TGTGCCACCAGCAGAGAACGGGGCAGCGGGAGAGAGACCCAGTACTTC. This gives the protein CATSRERGSGRETQYF.

As regards this clonotype: Germline is not matched at one junction end, which may reflect a read error. The rearrangement joins TRBV2 to TRBJ2-1; 7 positions match TRBD2. This CDR3 contains 14 residues. Germline CDR1 SNHLY, CDR2 FYNNEI. CDR3 nucleotides: TGTGCCGGCAGAAGCGGGACTACCCCCTCGGAGCAGTTCTTC. This translates into CAGRSGTTPSEQFF.

This chain connects TRBV7-6 to TRBJ2-2; D perhaps matches TRBD2 (6 bases). V was pared by 1 base and J by 1 base, with 10 bases between. The CDR3 extends over 16 amino acids. Germline values: CDR1 SGHVS, CDR2 FNYEAQ. CDR3 DNA sequence: TGTGCCAGCAGCTTAGTAGCGGTGAAGAACACCGGGGAGCTGTTTTTT. Translation: CASSLVAVKNTGELFF.

This clonotype has ten or more counts. V and J are TRBV7-9 and TRBJ2-7, with TRBD1 matching over 9 bases. This CDR3 region has 15 residues. CDR1 is SEHNR, CDR2 FQNEAQ, per germline (reference sequence). Trimming removed 5 bases from V and 1 base from J; junction bases left unmatched: 6. The CDR3 region has the DNA TGTGCCAGCAGCCCACCCGGGACAGGGTCCTACGAGCAGTACTTC. This gives the protein CASSPPGTGSYEQYF. Together with reference TRBV7-9 and TRBJ2-7, the CDR3 gives the full variable domain: DTGVSQNPRHKITKRGQNVTFRCDPISEHNRLYWYRQTLGQGPEFLTYFQNEAQLEKSRLLSDRFSAERPKGSFSTLEIQRTEQGDSAMYLCASSPPGTGSYEQYFGPGTRLTVT.

The V gene is TRBV12-3 or TRBV12-4, the J gene TRBJ2-5, with 7 bases fitting TRBD1. CDR3 length equals 17 residues. V trimming: 2 bases; J trimming: 9 bases; junction bases outside the gene matches: 18. The CDR3 loop reads CASSLIGTAYSNQPQYF. Written as DNA, the CDR3 is TGTGCCAGCAGTTTAATCGGGACAGCCTATAGCAATCAGCCCCAGTACTTC.

This clonotype was counted a few times. The chain joins TRBV20-1 to TRBJ2-3; tentative D call: TRBD2 (7 bases). In germline, CDR1 is DFQATT, CDR2 SNEGSKA (reference sequence). V lost 3 bases to trimming and J lost 4 bases, with 14 bases between them. This CDR3 has 14 residues. DNA for the CDR3: TGCAGTGCTAGGACTGGGGAGGGGGCAGATACGCAGTATTTT. The encoded protein is CSARTGEGADTQYF.

This clonotype was counted ten times or more. The rearrangement joins TRBV6-1 to TRBJ2-6; possible D gene TRBD2, 7 bases. The germline V and J ends were trimmed by 8 bases and 4 bases, with 15 bases remaining between them. This CDR3 comprises 15 residues. Germline CDR1 and CDR2: MNHNS and SASEGT. Here the CDR3 reads CASPKGGVGANVLTF. CDR3 nucleotide sequence: TGTGCCAGCCCCAAGGGGGGGGTCGGGGCCAACGTCCTGACTTTC.

The V call is TRBV6-1, the J call TRBJ1-1, with D unclear. Germline loops: CDR1 MNHNS, CDR2 SASEGT. The CDR3 is made up of 14 amino acids. V dropped 6 bases and J dropped 11 bases, with 22 bases sitting between them. CDR3 sequence reads: CASRGETLLGVAFF. DNA of the CDR3: TGTGCCAGCAGAGGAGAGACCCTTTTGGGTGTTGCTTTCTTT.